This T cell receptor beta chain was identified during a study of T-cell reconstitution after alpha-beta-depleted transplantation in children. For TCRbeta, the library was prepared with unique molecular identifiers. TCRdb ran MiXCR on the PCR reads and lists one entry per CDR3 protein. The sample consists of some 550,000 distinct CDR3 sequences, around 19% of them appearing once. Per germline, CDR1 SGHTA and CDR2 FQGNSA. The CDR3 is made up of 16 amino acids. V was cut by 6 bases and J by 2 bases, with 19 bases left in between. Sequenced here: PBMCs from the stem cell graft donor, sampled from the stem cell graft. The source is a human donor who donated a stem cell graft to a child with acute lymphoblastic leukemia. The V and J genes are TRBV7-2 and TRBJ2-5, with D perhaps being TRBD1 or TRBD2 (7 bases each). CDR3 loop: CASSPQGGLMQETQYF. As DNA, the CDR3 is TGTGCCAGCAGTCCGCAGGGGGGACTAATGCAAGAGACCCAGTACTTC.